This TCR beta chain was sequenced during a study of CD8 T cells in ankylosing spondylitis. General observations from the study: Disease-associated clonotypes exhibited CD8+ identity and were relatively infrequent in peripheral blood. Reportedly, significant enrichment of disease-linked clones occurred in matched ankylosing spondylitis synovial fluid. Certain motif variants had earlier appeared in reactive arthritis synovial fluid and blood.

Scientists made TCR beta libraries using quantitative 5'-RACE with molecular barcodes. TCRdb reprocessed the 5' RACE reads via MiXCR and lists one record per CDR3 protein. The table has 220,000 or so distinct CDR3 sequences, 10% to 13% seen once. To note about this clonotype: The antigen is unknown.

In germline, CDR1 is SQVTM, CDR2 ANQGSEA. Trimming shortened V by 7 bases and J by 5 bases, and 12 bases separated the two germline ends. The CDR3 contains 11 residues. The receptor's source is a male donor with ankylosing spondylitis or in good health (not recorded which). V is TRBV29-1 and J is TRBJ2-7; possible D gene TRBD2, 6 bases. The sequenced sample consisted of blood, either unsorted or a sorted T cell fraction (not recorded which). CDR3 coding DNA: TGCAGCGCCGAGGAGGGCCACGAGCAGTACTTC. It codes for CSAEEGHEQYF.